The 8 T cell receptor beta chains below all came from one sample that was sequenced in a study of regulatory T cells in long-lasting Graves disease. TCR beta libraries were built with iRepertoire HTBI primers and Arm-PCR of CDR3 regions. TCRdb reanalysed the multiplex PCR reads using MiXCR and keeps one entry per CDR3 protein. This sample has 550,000 to 600,000 distinct CDR3 sequences; about 16% occur once, and the top ten carry about 12%. Regarding time point: newly diagnosed GD, antithyroid drugs for less than 3 months. The TCR library was prepared using RNA isolated from PBMCs. The same data also went into a second study, on T cells in Graves' hyperthyroidism and ophthalmopathy.

Sample: peripheral blood mononuclear cells (PBMCs), taken at new diagnosis, from a patient treated with antithyroid drugs. These receptors all stem from a man between 18 and 29 years old with Graves disease.

This clonotype was recorded at least ten times. The V gene is TRBV2, the J gene TRBJ2-7; a weak D match, TRBD1 (5 bases). Germline CDR1 reads SNHLY; CDR2 reads FYNNEI. The V end was cut by 6 bases, the J end by 4 bases, with 13 bases between. This CDR3 has 13 residues. Here the CDR3 reads CASSSGKGYEQYF. Here the CDR3 DNA reads TGTGCCAGCAGCTCAGGGAAAGGGTACGAGCAGTACTTC. Full variable domain (outside the CDR3, taken from reference TRBV2 and TRBJ2-7): EPEVTQTPSHQVTQMGQEVILRCVPISNHLYFYWYRQILGQKVEFLVSFYNNEISEKSEIFDDQFSVERPDGSNFTLKIRSTKLEDSAMYFCASSSGKGYEQYFGPGTRLTVT.

This clonotype has just a few counts. Here the CDR3 reads CASSERIQTNEKLFF. CDR3 bases: TGTGCCAGCAGTGAAAGGATACAGACTAATGAAAAACTGTTTTTT. The V and J genes are TRBV6-1 and TRBJ1-4, with unresolved D. Germline V gives CDR1 MNHNS, CDR2 SASEGT. This CDR3 comprises 15 residues. V was cut by 2 bases and J by 2 bases, with 9 bases left in between.

This clonotype has a handful of counts. This chain links TRBV13 with TRBJ2-7; 7 bases line up with TRBD1. V shed 5 bases, J shed 2 bases, and the junction held 12 bases outside the gene matches. The CDR3 length is 16 residues. Germline V gene sequence: CDR1 PRHDT, CDR2 FYEKMQ (reference sequence). CDR3 residues: CASSTTERGPPYEQYF. CDR3 nucleotide sequence: TGTGCCAGCAGCACAACTGAGAGGGGGCCGCCCTACGAGCAGTACTTC.

At least ten counts were recorded for this clonotype. The J gene is TRBJ1-2, the V gene TRBV11-2, with D perhaps TRBD1 (6 bases). This CDR3 comprises 11 residues. V shed 7 bases and J shed 4 bases, with 7 bases lying between them. Germline V gene sequence: CDR1 SGHAT, CDR2 FQNNGV. The CDR3 sequence is CASNRVYGYTF. CDR3 nucleotides: TGTGCCAGCAACAGGGTCTATGGCTACACCTTC.

In its sample, this clonotype was seen a few times. V and J are TRBV27 and TRBJ2-2; D gene uncertain. The CDR3 length is 15 residues. The germline CDR1 and CDR2 sequences are MNHEY and SMNVEV (reference sequence). The V end lost 4 bases, the J end lost 1 base, and 10 bases lay between the germline ends. Here the CDR3 DNA reads TGTGCCAGCAGTTCTTTAACACGGAACACCGGGGAGCTGTTTTTT. Amino acid sequence: CASSSLTRNTGELFF.

This clonotype was counted many times. The chain has TRBV7-9 and TRBJ1-4; D is uncertain. CDR1 SEHNR and CDR2 FQNEAQ come from the germline V gene (reference sequence). The CDR3 sequence is 12 residues long. Trimming stripped 5 bases from V and 8 bases from J, with 9 bases between. The CDR3 region is CASSQDSEKLFF. CDR3 DNA: TGTGCCAGCAGCCAGGACTCCGAAAAACTGTTTTTT.

This clonotype has a count of ten or more. The chain couples TRBV7-8 to TRBJ2-1; tentative D call: TRBD2 (6 bases). Germline loops: CDR1 SGHVS, CDR2 FQNEAQ. Deletions cut 5 bases from V and 0 bases from J, with 17 bases between. The CDR3 runs to 17 residues. Written as DNA, the CDR3 is TGTGCCAGCAGCCCACGACTAGGGGCCCTCTCCTACAATGAGCAGTTCTTC. Translating gives CASSPRLGALSYNEQFF.

This clonotype was detected ten times or more. The V and J genes are TRBV12-3 or TRBV12-4 and TRBJ2-4, with 9 bases fitting TRBD1. Trimming cost V 4 bases and J 0 bases; bases outside gene matches: 7. The CDR3 sequence is 17 residues long. The DNA for the CDR3 is TGTGCCAGCAGTTCCTCACAGGGGGCTGCAGCCAAAAACATTCAGTACTTC. Protein product: CASSSSQGAAAKNIQYF.